Listed below are T cell receptor beta chains from one sample, sequenced in a study of OX40 agonist ivuxolimab in advanced cancers. Method: immunoSEQ multiplex PCR; TCRdb's copy keeps in-frame clones and lacks some. The sample consists of just under 85,000 clones, around 84% of them appearing once. The sequencing used CD4+ or CD8+ T cells sorted from blood, collected in a trial of the OX40 agonist ivuxolimab. The receptor set was obtained from an adult with an advanced solid tumor such as melanoma, head and neck, liver or kidney cancer. Both conserved end residues are part of each CDR3. The order of the fields is V gene, J gene, D gene, clone size, CDR3 protein, CDR3 DNA. D genes are given only for firm matches. Clone size, where shown, is once, few, many, or a class for clones that have expanded.

TRBV28	TRBJ1-5	-	-	CASSFIRDQPQHF	TGTGCCAGCAGTTTCATTCGCGATCAGCCCCAGCATTTT
TRBV5-8	TRBJ2-5	-	-	CASSRTQWRGETQYF	TGTGCCAGCAGCCGTACTCAATGGAGGGGGGAGACCCAGTACTTC
TRBV7-9	TRBJ1-1	-	-	CASQRDGGNTEAFF	TGTGCCAGCCAACGGGACGGTGGGAACACTGAAGCTTTCTTT
TRBV5-5	TRBJ2-2	-	-	CASSLAPGSGELFF	TGTGCCAGCAGCTTGGCCCCGGGGTCCGGGGAGCTGTTTTTT
TRBV4-2	TRBJ2-3	-	-	CASSQVPSPADTQYF	TGTGCCAGCAGCCAAGTGCCTAGCCCGGCAGATACGCAGTATTTT
TRBV6-1	TRBJ1-1	-	-	CASSDGGLAFF	TGTGCCAGCAGTGATGGGGGGCTCGCTTTCTTT
TRBV29-1	TRBJ1-2	TRBD1	once	CSVEDGQDLYGYTF	TGCAGCGTTGAAGATGGACAGGATCTCTATGGCTACACCTTC
TRBV5-1	TRBJ1-2	TRBD1	-	CASRPTGDPFGGYTF	TGCGCCAGCAGACCTACAGGGGATCCGTTTGGGGGCTACACCTTC
TRBV5-1	TRBJ1-2	TRBD1	-	CASSLEQGAFGYTF	TGCGCCAGCAGCTTGGAACAGGGGGCGTTTGGCTACACCTTC
TRBV6-5	TRBJ2-7	-	-	CASSYYNIQGAYEQYF	TGTGCCAGCAGTTACTACAACATCCAGGGAGCCTACGAGCAGTACTTC
TRBV25-1	TRBJ1-4	TRBD1	once	CASSEPPGQGSEKLFF	TGTGCCAGCAGTGAACCCCCGGGACAGGGGAGTGAAAAACTGTTTTTT
TRBV18	TRBJ1-2	-	once	CASSPTGGSYGYTF	TGTGCCAGCTCCCCGACCGGCGGTAGCTATGGCTACACCTTC
TRBV11-3	TRBJ2-2	TRBD2	-	CASSLDGGTGELFF	TGTGCCAGCAGCTTAGACGGGGGGACCGGGGAGCTGTTTTTT
TRBV5-6	TRBJ2-1	TRBD2	-	CASSLVRLAGGSEQFF	TGTGCCAGCAGCTTGGTTAGGCTAGCGGGGGGGAGTGAGCAGTTCTTC
TRBV2	TRBJ1-4	-	-	CASKAGTNEKLFF	TGTGCCAGCAAAGCGGGAACTAATGAAAAACTGTTTTTT
TRBV19	TRBJ2-5	-	once	CASSITGGPKETQYF	TGTGCCAGTAGTATAACGGGGGGCCCCAAGGAGACCCAGTACTTC
TRBV28	TRBJ1-6	TRBD1	-	CASGQGFSPLHF	TGTGCCAGCGGACAGGGCTTTTCACCCCTCCACTTT
TRBV5-1	TRBJ2-3	TRBD1	-	CASSSGQGRGTDTQYF	TGCGCCAGCAGCTCCGGACAGGGTCGGGGCACAGATACGCAGTATTTT
TRBV7-9	TRBJ1-4	TRBD1	few	CASLRDRNEKLFF	TGTGCCAGCCTACGGGACAGAAATGAAAAACTGTTTTTT
TRBV9	TRBJ1-6	-	few	CASSVEAGSNSPLHF	TGTGCCAGCAGCGTAGAAGCGGGCTCGAATTCACCCCTCCACTTT
TRBV7-9	TRBJ2-3	-	-	CASSRDGGDTQYF	TGTGCCAGCAGTCGCGACGGGGGCGATACGCAGTATTTT
TRBV5-4	TRBJ2-3	-	-	CASSFGTDTDTQYF	TGTGCCAGCAGCTTCGGGACGGACACAGATACGCAGTATTTT
TRBV9	TRBJ2-3	TRBD2	-	CASSVRDYSDTQYF	TGTGCCAGCAGCGTACGGGACTATTCAGATACGCAGTATTTT
TRBV5-1	TRBJ1-5	TRBD1	-	CASSTGQGGQPQHF	TGCGCCAGCAGCACCGGACAGGGAGGTCAGCCCCAGCATTTT
TRBV18	TRBJ1-5	-	-	CASSPRSPGDNQPQHF	TGTGCCAGCTCACCAAGATCCCCGGGAGACAATCAGCCCCAGCATTTT
TRBV28	TRBJ2-1	TRBD1	-	CASRTHRQQGKNEQFF	TGTGCCAGCAGAACCCACCGCCAACAGGGGAAGAATGAGCAGTTCTTC
TRBV6-1	TRBJ1-4	-	-	CASSEDRLNEKLFF	TGTGCCAGCAGTGAAGACAGACTAAATGAAAAACTGTTTTTT
TRBV6-5	TRBJ1-5	-	-	CASSSGTPNQPQHF	TGTGCCAGCAGCTCCGGGACTCCCAATCAGCCCCAGCATTTT
TRBV7-9	TRBJ2-3	TRBD2	-	CASTYGGSGDTQYF	TGTGCCAGCACCTACGGGGGGAGCGGAGATACGCAGTATTTT
TRBV29-1	TRBJ2-1	TRBD2	-	CSVEEPSGGYNEQFF	TGCAGCGTTGAAGAACCGAGCGGGGGTTACAATGAGCAGTTCTTC
TRBV7-6	TRBJ1-3	-	-	CASSPSGGRGNTIYF	TGTGCCAGCAGCCCTAGTGGAGGGAGGGGAAACACCATATATTTT
TRBV5-5	TRBJ1-3	-	-	CASSLPQGNSGNTIYF	TGTGCCAGCAGCTTGCCACAGGGTAACTCTGGAAACACCATATATTTT
TRBV21-1	TRBJ1-2	-	-	CASSKGPPTVNYGYTF	TGTGCCAGCAGCAAAGGTCCCCCGACAGTCAACTATGGCTACACCTTC
TRBV7-2	TRBJ2-2	-	-	CASSPPGSSGELFF	TGTGCCAGCAGCCCCCCCGGCTCTTCCGGGGAGCTGTTTTTT
TRBV19	TRBJ1-4	-	-	CASSISDEKLFF	TGTGCCAGTAGTATATCCGATGAAAAACTGTTTTTT
TRBV19	TRBJ2-4	-	-	CASSIRTLEGIQYF	TGTGCCAGTAGTATAAGGACGCTTGAGGGCATTCAGTACTTC
TRBV14	TRBJ2-3	TRBD2	-	CASSQGSSGSTDTQYF	TGTGCCAGCAGCCAAGGGTCTAGCGGGAGCACAGATACGCAGTATTTT
TRBV4-2	TRBJ1-1	TRBD1	-	CASSQVTGTEKMNTEAFF	TGTGCCAGCAGCCAAGTCACCGGGACAGAGAAGATGAACACTGAAGCTTTCTTT
TRBV18	TRBJ1-2	TRBD1	-	CASSPGQGGNGYTF	TGTGCCAGCTCGCCGGGACAGGGTGGAAATGGCTACACCTTC
TRBV9	TRBJ2-5	TRBD1	-	CASSVFGTGNQETQYF	TGTGCCAGCAGCGTATTCGGGACAGGGAACCAAGAGACCCAGTACTTC
TRBV27	TRBJ1-2	-	-	CAVLGWGYTF	TGTGCCGTCCTGGGGTGGGGCTACACCTTC
TRBV18	TRBJ1-3	-	-	CASSLQGLSGNTIYF	TGTGCCAGCTCGTTACAGGGCCTCTCTGGAAACACCATATATTTT
TRBV25-1	TRBJ1-6	-	-	CASSDATAQGRAPLHF	TGTGCCAGCAGTGATGCGACCGCCCAGGGTAGGGCACCCCTCCACTTT
TRBV7-7	TRBJ2-5	-	once	CASSPGAVGTQYF	TGTGCCAGCAGCCCCGGCGCGGTGGGGACCCAGTACTTC
TRBV7-9	TRBJ2-3	-	-	CASSLGLVALTSTDTQYF	TGTGCCAGCAGCTTAGGGCTAGTAGCATTGACTAGCACAGATACGCAGTATTTT
TRBV28	TRBJ1-1	-	once	CASKRWGGTRNTEAFF	TGTGCCAGCAAACGTTGGGGCGGGACGAGGAACACTGAAGCTTTCTTT
TRBV5-8	TRBJ2-5	TRBD2	-	CASSLGLAGPQYQETQYF	TGTGCCAGCAGCCTGGGACTAGCGGGGCCCCAGTACCAAGAGACCCAGTACTTC
TRBV18	TRBJ2-7	-	-	CASSPPVPRAYEQYF	TGTGCCAGCTCACCACCGGTTCCCAGGGCTTACGAGCAGTACTTC
TRBV28	TRBJ1-5	TRBD1	-	CASSTPGQGNQPQHF	TGTGCCAGCAGCACGCCGGGACAGGGCAATCAGCCCCAGCATTTT
TRBV15	TRBJ1-2	-	-	CATSRVGGPDYGYTF	TGTGCCACCAGCAGAGTAGGGGGGCCGGACTATGGCTACACCTTC
TRBV19	TRBJ2-1	-	-	CASSMSRGDSSYNEQFF	TGTGCCAGTAGTATGAGTCGGGGGGACAGCTCCTACAATGAGCAGTTCTTC
TRBV10-1	TRBJ1-2	TRBD1	few	CASTRDRASGYTF	TGCGCCAGCACCCGGGACAGGGCCTCTGGCTACACCTTC
TRBV28	TRBJ2-1	-	few	CASSGGGKLNEQFF	TGTGCCAGCAGTGGGGGAGGAAAGCTGAATGAGCAGTTCTTC
TRBV11-3	TRBJ2-3	-	-	CASSLGQAVDTQYF	TGTGCCAGCAGCTTAGGACAGGCGGTAGATACGCAGTATTTT
TRBV6-5	TRBJ1-1	-	-	CASMPVPGVVFF	TGTGCCAGCATGCCCGTGCCAGGGGTAGTTTTCTTT
TRBV5-8	TRBJ2-3	-	-	CASAIGGGRVDTQYF	TGTGCCAGCGCCATTGGTGGGGGGCGAGTGGATACGCAGTATTTT
TRBV10-3	TRBJ2-7	-	-	CAISGAGSYEQYF	TGTGCCATCTCGGGGGCAGGATCCTACGAGCAGTACTTC